These T cell receptor beta chains were read from a single sample in a study of cytomegalovirus exposure and HLA in healthy donors. Measured with immunoSEQ multiplex PCR; TCRdb has only the in-frame clones, and not every one. The sample comprises some 120,000 clones, around 83% of which are singletons, and 0.85% to 1.3% rests with the top ten. Sequencing was performed on PBMCs. These receptors came from a human donor in good health. CDR3s include the opening cysteine and the closing phenylalanine or tryptophan. A D gene is named only where the DNA matches it firmly. Size tells how often a clone was seen (once, few, many) or the class of an expanded clone, and some rows leave it out.

>TRBJ2-1|TRBD2|TRBV5-6|once
CASSLGTSGGASYNEQFF
TGTGCCAGCAGCTTGGGGACTAGCGGGGGGGCCTCCTACAATGAGCAGTTCTTC
>TRBJ2-5|NA|TRBV5-4|NA
CASSPDYARRETQYF
TGTGCCAGCAGCCCGGACTACGCTCGGAGAGAGACCCAGTACTTC
>TRBJ1-5|NA|TRBV7-8|NA
CASSRNRLFNQPQHF
TGTGCCAGCAGCCGAAACAGGCTTTTCAATCAGCCCCAGCATTTT
>TRBJ2-2|NA|TRBV4-1|NA
CASSPGSQGTGELFF
TGCGCCAGCAGCCCCGGATCACAGGGAACCGGGGAGCTGTTTTTT
>TRBJ2-7|TRBD2|TRBV29-1|NA
CSVTGTSGGYYEQYF
TGCAGCGTTACCGGGACTAGCGGGGGCTACTACGAGCAGTACTTC
>TRBJ2-3|NA|TRBV5-6|NA
CASTLRPGTDTQYF
TGTGCCAGCACCCTACGCCCAGGGACAGATACGCAGTATTTT
>TRBJ1-2|NA|TRBV28|NA
CASSPTDGYTF
TGTGCCAGCAGCCCCACTGATGGCTACACCTTC
>TRBJ2-5|NA|TRBV6-5|NA
CASSGFPREETQYF
TGTGCCAGCAGTGGCTTCCCCAGGGAAGAGACCCAGTACTTC
>TRBJ2-7|NA|TRBV19|NA
CASSIGTFHEQYF
TGCGCCAGTAGTATAGGGACATTCCACGAGCAGTACTTC
>TRBJ1-5|NA|TRBV18|NA
CASSLQENQPQHF
TGTGCCAGCTCACTACAGGAGAATCAGCCCCAGCATTTT
>TRBJ2-2|NA|TRBV6-4|few
CASSDSPGVTGELFF
TGTGCCAGCAGTGACTCTCCCGGAGTGACCGGGGAGCTGTTTTTT
>TRBJ2-1|TRBD1|TRBV9|NA
CASSADPKTGLGYFEQFF
TGTGCCAGCAGCGCGGACCCGAAGACAGGGTTGGGATACTTCGAGCAGTTCTTC
>TRBJ2-7|TRBD2|TRBV7-9|NA
CASAAGGRAEQYF
TGTGCCAGCGCCGCGGGGGGCCGAGCCGAGCAGTACTTC
>TRBJ2-3|TRBD2|TRBV7-9|NA
CASRLAGATDTQYF
TGTGCCAGCAGACTAGCGGGGGCAACAGATACGCAGTATTTT
>TRBJ2-7|TRBD1|TRBV5-1|NA
CASSSYPGQGNEQYF
TGCGCCAGCAGCTCCTACCCGGGACAGGGGAACGAGCAGTACTTC
>TRBJ1-1|NA|TRBV5-6|few
CASSDSGQETEAFF
TGTGCCAGCAGCGACTCGGGACAAGAGACTGAAGCTTTCTTT
>TRBJ2-3|NA|TRBV5-4|few
CASSLVDTQYF
TGTGCCAGCAGCCTTGTAGATACGCAGTATTTT
>TRBJ1-6|NA|TRBV5-4|NA
CASSLAGVGSPLHF
TGTGCCAGCAGCTTGGCGGGGGTGGGTTCACCCCTCCACTTT
>TRBJ2-3|TRBD2|TRBV5-1|NA
CASIQRGDLTDTQYF
TGCGCCAGCATACAGCGGGGGGATCTCACAGATACGCAGTATTTT
>TRBJ1-3|NA|TRBV4-2|few
CASSQMATSGNTIYF
TGTGCCAGCAGCCAAATGGCCACCTCTGGAAACACCATATATTTT
>TRBJ1-2|NA|TRBV7-3|NA
CASSLSAGENYGYTF
TGTGCCAGCAGCTTATCAGCCGGAGAGAACTATGGCTACACCTTC
>TRBJ1-5|NA|TRBV5-8|few
CASSLRGFGQPQHF
TGTGCCAGCAGCTTGAGGGGGTTCGGTCAGCCCCAGCATTTT